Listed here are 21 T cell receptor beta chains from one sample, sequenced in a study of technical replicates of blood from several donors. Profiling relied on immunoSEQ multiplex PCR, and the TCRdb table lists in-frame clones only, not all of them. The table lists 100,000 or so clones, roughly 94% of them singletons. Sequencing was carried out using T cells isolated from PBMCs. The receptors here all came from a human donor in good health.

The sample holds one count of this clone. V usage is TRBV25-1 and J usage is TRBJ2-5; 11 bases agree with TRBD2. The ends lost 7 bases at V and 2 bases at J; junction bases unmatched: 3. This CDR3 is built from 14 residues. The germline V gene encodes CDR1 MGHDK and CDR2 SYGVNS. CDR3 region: CASTVAGGQETQYF. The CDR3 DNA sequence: TGTGCCAGCACAGTAGCGGGAGGGCAAGAGACCCAGTACTTC.

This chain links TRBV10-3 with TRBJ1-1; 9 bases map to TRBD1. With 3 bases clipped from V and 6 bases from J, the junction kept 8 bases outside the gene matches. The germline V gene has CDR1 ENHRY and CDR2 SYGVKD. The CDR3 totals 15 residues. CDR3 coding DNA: TGTGCCATCAGTGACCCCGGGACAGGGATTCCTGAAGCTTTCTTT. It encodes CAISDPGTGIPEAFF.

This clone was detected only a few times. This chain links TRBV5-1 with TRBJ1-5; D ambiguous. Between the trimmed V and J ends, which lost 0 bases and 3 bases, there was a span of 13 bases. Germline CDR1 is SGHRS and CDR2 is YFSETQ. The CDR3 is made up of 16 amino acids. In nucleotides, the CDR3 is TGCGCCAGCAGCTTGGTTGGCCGAGGAGTCAATCAGCCCCAGCATTTT. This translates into CASSLVGRGVNQPQHF.

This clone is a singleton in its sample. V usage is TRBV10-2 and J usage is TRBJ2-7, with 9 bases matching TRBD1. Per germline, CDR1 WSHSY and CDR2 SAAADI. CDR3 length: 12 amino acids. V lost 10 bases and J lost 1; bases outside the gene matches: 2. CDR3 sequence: CATTGGSYEQYF. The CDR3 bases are TGCGCCACGACAGGGGGATCCTACGAGCAGTACTTC.

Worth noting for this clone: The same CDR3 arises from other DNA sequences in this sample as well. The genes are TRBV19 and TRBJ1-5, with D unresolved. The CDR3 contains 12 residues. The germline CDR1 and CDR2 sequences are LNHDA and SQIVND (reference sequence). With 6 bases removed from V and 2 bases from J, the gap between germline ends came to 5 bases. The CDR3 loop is CASRLGNQPQHF. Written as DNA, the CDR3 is TGTGCCAGTAGGCTAGGCAATCAGCCCCAGCATTTT.

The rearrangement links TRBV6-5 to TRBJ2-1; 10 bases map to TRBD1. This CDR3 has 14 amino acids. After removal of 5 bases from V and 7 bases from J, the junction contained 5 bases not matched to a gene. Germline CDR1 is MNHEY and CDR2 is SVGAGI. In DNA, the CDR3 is TGTGCCAGCAGTGGGACAGGGGCGGGGAATGAGCAGTTCTTC. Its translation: CASSGTGAGNEQFF.

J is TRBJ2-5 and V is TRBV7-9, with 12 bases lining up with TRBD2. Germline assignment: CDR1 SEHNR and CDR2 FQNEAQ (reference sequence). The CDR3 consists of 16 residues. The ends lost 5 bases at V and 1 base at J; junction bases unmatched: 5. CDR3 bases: TGTGCCAGCAGCCTCGGACTAGCGGGGACCCAAGAGACCCAGTACTTC. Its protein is CASSLGLAGTQETQYF. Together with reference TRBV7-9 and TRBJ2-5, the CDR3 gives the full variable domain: DTGVSQNPRHKITKRGQNVTFRCDPISEHNRLYWYRQTLGQGPEFLTYFQNEAQLEKSRLLSDRFSAERPKGSFSTLEIQRTEQGDSAMYLCASSLGLAGTQETQYFGPGTRLLVL.

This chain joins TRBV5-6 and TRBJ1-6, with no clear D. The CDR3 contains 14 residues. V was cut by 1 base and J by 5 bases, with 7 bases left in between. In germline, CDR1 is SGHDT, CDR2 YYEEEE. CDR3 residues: CASSLTGDNSPLHF. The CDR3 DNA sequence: TGTGCCAGCAGCTTGACGGGAGATAATTCACCCCTCCACTTT.

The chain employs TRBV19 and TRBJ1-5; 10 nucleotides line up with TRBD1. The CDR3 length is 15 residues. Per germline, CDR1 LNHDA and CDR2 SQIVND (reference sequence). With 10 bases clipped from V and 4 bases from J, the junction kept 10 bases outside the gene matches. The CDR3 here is CATTRGQGGNQPQHF. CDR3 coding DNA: TGTGCCACCACAAGAGGACAGGGGGGTAATCAGCCCCAGCATTTT.

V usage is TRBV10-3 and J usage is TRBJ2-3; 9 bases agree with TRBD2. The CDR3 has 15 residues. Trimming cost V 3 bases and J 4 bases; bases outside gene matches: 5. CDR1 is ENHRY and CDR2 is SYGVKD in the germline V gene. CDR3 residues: CAISDGGRGADTQYF. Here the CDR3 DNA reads TGTGCCATCAGTGATGGCGGGAGGGGGGCAGATACGCAGTATTTT.

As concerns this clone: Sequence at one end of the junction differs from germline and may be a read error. CDR3 residues: CSVEAGTGKGEPRRVVVDEQYF. The CDR3 DNA reads TGCAGCGTGGAAGCCGGGACAGGGAAAGGGGAGCCGAGGCGGGTCGTCGTCGACGAGCAGTACTTC. This chain joins TRBV29-1 and TRBJ2-7; 9 bases line up with TRBD1. The CDR3 runs 22 residues. Looked up from germline, CDR1 is SQVTM and CDR2 is ANQGSEA.

The CDR3 DNA sequence: TGTGCTTCTACTGGACAGCCCTACAATGAGCAGTTCTTC. Protein sequence: CASTGQPYNEQFF. This rearrangement joins TRBV12-5 to TRBJ2-1; tentative D call: TRBD1 (6 bases). The CDR3 extends over 13 amino acids. CDR1 is LGHNT and CDR2 is FRNRAP in the germline V gene. Trimming pared 11 bases from V and 2 bases from J, leaving 13 bases between. Full variable domain (remainder filled in from reference TRBV12-5 and TRBJ2-1): DARVTQTPRHKVTEMGQEVTMRCQPILGHNTVFWYRQTMMQGLELLAYFRNRAPLDDSGMPKDRFSAEMPDATLATLKIQPSEPRDSAVYFCASTGQPYNEQFFGPGTRLTVL.

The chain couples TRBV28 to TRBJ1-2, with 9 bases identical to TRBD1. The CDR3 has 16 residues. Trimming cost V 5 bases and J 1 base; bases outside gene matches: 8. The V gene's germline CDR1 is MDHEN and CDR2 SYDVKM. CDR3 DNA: TGTGCCAGCAGTGGAGCCGGGACAGGGAGTAACTATGGCTACACCTTC. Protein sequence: CASSGAGTGSNYGYTF.

This chain's CDR3 is CASSGTGGFYEQYF. The CDR3 DNA reads TGTGCCAGCAGCGGGACAGGGGGCTTCTACGAGCAGTACTTC. The rearrangement uses TRBV28 and TRBJ2-7; 12 positions agree with TRBD1. Germline values: CDR1 MDHEN, CDR2 SYDVKM. V shed 6 bases and J 3 bases; nucleotides not matched to a gene: 3. CDR3 size: 14 residues.

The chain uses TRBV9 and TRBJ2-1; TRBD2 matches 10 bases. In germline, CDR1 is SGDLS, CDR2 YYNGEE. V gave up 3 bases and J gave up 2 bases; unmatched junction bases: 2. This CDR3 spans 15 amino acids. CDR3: CASSERGGPYNEQFF. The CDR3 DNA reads TGTGCCAGCAGCGAGCGGGGGGGCCCCTACAATGAGCAGTTCTTC.

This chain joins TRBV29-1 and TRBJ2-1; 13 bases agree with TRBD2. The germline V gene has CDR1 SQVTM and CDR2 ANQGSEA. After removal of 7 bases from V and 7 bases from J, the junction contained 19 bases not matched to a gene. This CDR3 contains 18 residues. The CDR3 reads CSASWWLGGLAGDNEQFF. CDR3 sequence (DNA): TGCAGCGCCTCATGGTGGCTCGGTGGACTAGCGGGAGATAATGAGCAGTTCTTC.

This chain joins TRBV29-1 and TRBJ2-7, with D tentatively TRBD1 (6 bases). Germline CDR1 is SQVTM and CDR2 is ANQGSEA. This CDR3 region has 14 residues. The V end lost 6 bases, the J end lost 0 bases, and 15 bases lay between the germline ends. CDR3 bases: TGCAGCGTGGTGGGGGCCCAGAACTCCTACGAGCAGTACTTC. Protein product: CSVVGAQNSYEQYF.

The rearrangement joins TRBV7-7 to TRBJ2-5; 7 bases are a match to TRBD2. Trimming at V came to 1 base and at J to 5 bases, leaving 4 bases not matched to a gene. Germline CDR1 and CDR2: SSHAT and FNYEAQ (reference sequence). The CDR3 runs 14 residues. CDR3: CASSLGTSGETQYF. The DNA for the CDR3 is TGTGCCAGCAGCTTAGGGACTAGTGGCGAGACCCAGTACTTC. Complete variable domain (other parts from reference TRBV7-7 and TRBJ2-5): GAGVSQSPRYKVTKRGQDVTLRCDPISSHATLYWYQQALGQGPEFLTYFNYEAQPDKSGLPSDRFSAERPEGSISTLTIQRTEQRDSAMYRCASSLGTSGETQYFGPGTRLLVL.

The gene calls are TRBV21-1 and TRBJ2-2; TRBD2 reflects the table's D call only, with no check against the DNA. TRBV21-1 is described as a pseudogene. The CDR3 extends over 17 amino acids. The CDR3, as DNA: TGTGCCAGCAGCAAAAGGCCTACGGGACTCCTCTGCGGGGAGCTGTTTTTT. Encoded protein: CASSKRPTGLLCGELFF.

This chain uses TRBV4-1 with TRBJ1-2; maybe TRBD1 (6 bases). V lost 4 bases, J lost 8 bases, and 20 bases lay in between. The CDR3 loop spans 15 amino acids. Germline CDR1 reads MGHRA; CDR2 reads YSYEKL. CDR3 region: CASSLNTGLGLGYTF. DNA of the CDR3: TGCGCCAGCAGCCTTAATACAGGGTTGGGGTTAGGCTACACCTTC.

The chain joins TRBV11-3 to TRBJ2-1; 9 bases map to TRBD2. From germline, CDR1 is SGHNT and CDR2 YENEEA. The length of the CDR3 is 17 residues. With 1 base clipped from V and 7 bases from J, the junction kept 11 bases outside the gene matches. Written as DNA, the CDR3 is TGTGCCAGCAGCTTAGGGGGGGCTAGCGGGGTGAGGAATGAGCAGTTCTTC. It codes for CASSLGGASGVRNEQFF.